The next 19 T cell receptor beta chains were all read from a single sample in a study of blood T cell repertoires in COVID-19. The repertoire was sequenced with immunoSEQ multiplex PCR; TCRdb's copy has only in-frame clones and lacks some. The sample has about 160,000 clones, roughly 80% seen once. The specimen was PBMCs or T cells enriched from blood (not recorded which). The receptor source for this set is a woman aged 45-60 years who had recovered from COVID-19.

The chain links TRBV5-5 to TRBJ2-7, with TRBD1 matching 10 bases. Germline V gives CDR1 SGHKS, CDR2 YYEKEE (reference sequence). The CDR3 length is 15 residues. The junction had 5 bases not matched to a gene; V was cut back by 0 bases and J by 5 bases. DNA for the CDR3: TGTGCCAGCAGCTTGGCCGACAGGGGGCAAGACGAGCAGTACGTC. Its translation: CASSLADRGQDEQYV.

As DNA, the CDR3 is TGTGCCAGCAGGGACAGATATAATTCACCCCTCCACTTT. Translation gives CASRDRYNSPLHF. The genes are TRBV2 and TRBJ1-6; D possibly corresponds to TRBD1 (6 bases). The CDR3 loop spans 13 amino acids. Trimming removed 6 bases from V and 4 bases from J, with 7 bases in between. The germline CDR1 and CDR2 sequences are SNHLY and FYNNEI.

The chain carries TRBV11-2 and TRBJ1-1; 7 positions agree with TRBD1. Germline V lookup: CDR1 SGHAT, CDR2 FQNNGV. Trimming cost V 5 bases and J 1 base; bases outside gene matches: 10. This CDR3 region has 16 residues. CDR3 amino acids: CASSPRRDRRNTEAFF. CDR3 DNA: TGTGCCAGCAGCCCCAGGCGGGACAGACGGAACACTGAAGCTTTCTTT.

The chain carries TRBV12-3 or TRBV12-4 and TRBJ1-2; D gene unclear. The V end was cut by 2 bases, the J end by 6 bases, with 7 bases between. This CDR3 is 12 amino acids long. The DNA of the CDR3 is TGTGCCAGCAGTTTATTCGGGGATGGCTACACCTTC. Protein: CASSLFGDGYTF.

The V and J genes are TRBV24-1 and TRBJ2-3; D is possibly TRBD1 (6 bases). Trimming pared 7 bases from V and 1 base from J, leaving 11 bases between. The CDR3 extends over 14 amino acids. Germline CDR1 KGHDR, CDR2 SFDVKD. DNA for the CDR3: TGTGCCACCAGGCGGGCAGGGGGCACAGATACGCAGTATTTT. Translation: CATRRAGGTDTQYF.

The chain employs TRBV18 and TRBJ1-5; D not certain. The ends were cut back, 3 bases at V and 0 bases at J, with 6 bases in the middle. This CDR3 has 14 amino acids. CDR1 is KGHSH and CDR2 is LQKENI in the germline V gene. CDR3: CASSPRNSNQPQHF. The DNA for the CDR3 is TGTGCCAGCTCACCGAGGAATAGCAATCAGCCCCAGCATTTT.

CDR3 DNA: TGTGCCACCAGTGATGGGGGGGTGACTAGCGGGAGTGTGCGCGACAATGAGCAGTTCTTC. This translates into CATSDGGVTSGSVRDNEQFF. V and J are TRBV24-1 and TRBJ2-1, with 12 bases that match TRBD2. J lost 5 bases, V lost 3 bases, and 16 bases had no gene match. Germline V gene data show CDR1 as KGHDR and CDR2 as SFDVKD. This CDR3 has 20 amino acids.

The chain joins TRBV4-3 to TRBJ2-3; D gene uncertain. The CDR3 covers 16 residues. V was shortened by 5 bases and J by 0 bases, with 15 bases between the two germline ends. Germline assignment: CDR1 LGHNA and CDR2 YSLEER. CDR3 region: CASSGTDALSTDTQYF. The CDR3 DNA follows: TGCGCCAGCAGCGGAACAGATGCCCTAAGCACAGATACGCAGTATTTT.

The CDR3 sequence is CAKGGQTSNTGELFF. The CDR3 DNA reads TGTGCCAAAGGGGGACAGACGTCGAACACCGGGGAGCTGTTTTTT. The J gene is TRBJ2-2, the V gene TRBV2; 7 bases line up with TRBD1. This CDR3 contains 15 residues. V lost 10 bases and J lost 0; bases outside the gene matches: 8. Germline CDR1 and CDR2: SNHLY and FYNNEI.

This chain connects TRBV30 to TRBJ2-1, with TRBD2 matching 11 bases. The CDR3 has 15 residues. The germline gives CDR1 GTSNPN, CDR2 SVGIG (reference sequence). The ends lost 3 bases at V and 8 bases at J; junction bases unmatched: 9. The CDR3 reads CAWSLPLAGADEQFF. CDR3 DNA: TGTGCCTGGAGCCTCCCACTAGCGGGAGCGGATGAGCAGTTCTTC.

V usage is TRBV28 and J usage is TRBJ1-2, with TRBD1 identical over 8 bases. With V trimmed by 6 bases and J by 4 bases, 7 bases remained unmatched. The CDR3 extends over 14 amino acids. Germline lookup yields CDR1 MDHEN and CDR2 SYDVKM. This chain's CDR3 is CASSPGQVSYGYTF. DNA of the CDR3: TGTGCCAGCAGCCCGGGACAGGTATCCTATGGCTACACCTTC.

The J gene is TRBJ1-2, the V gene TRBV30, with D possibly TRBD1 on 6 matching bases. Trimming took off 3 bases at V and 3 bases at J, with 17 bases between the two ends. The CDR3 totals 15 residues. Germline assignment: CDR1 GTSNPN and CDR2 SVGIG (reference sequence). The DNA for the CDR3 is TGTGCCTGGAGCCGCCTGCCACAGGGTGACTATGGCTACACCTTC. Translation: CAWSRLPQGDYGYTF. Based on the CDR3 plus reference TRBV30 and TRBJ1-2, the full variable domain is SQTIHQWPATLVQPVGSPLSLECTVEGTSNPNLYWYRQAAGRGLQLLFYSVGIGQISSEVPQNLSASRPQDRQFILSSKKLLLSDSGFYLCAWSRLPQGDYGYTFGSGTRLTVV.

The rearrangement links TRBV10-3 to TRBJ1-1; tentatively, D is TRBD1 (5 bases). Trimming removed 6 bases at V and 8 bases at J, with 19 bases between. CDR3 size: 14 residues. In germline, CDR1 is ENHRY, CDR2 SYGVKD. DNA of the CDR3: TGTGCCATCAGCCCAGGGACCGGGGACTGGGAAGCTTTCTTT. Translating it yields CAISPGTGDWEAFF.

The chain links TRBV10-3 to TRBJ2-3, with D possibly matching TRBD2 (5 bases). In germline, CDR1 is ENHRY, CDR2 SYGVKD. Trimming pared 1 base from V and 1 base from J, leaving 12 bases between. This CDR3 has 16 amino acids. CDR3 nucleotide sequence: TGTGCCATCAGTGAGTTTGTCGGGGAAGGCACAGATACGCAGTATTTT. Translation gives CAISEFVGEGTDTQYF.

Only one count was recorded for this clone. DNA for the CDR3: TGTGCCAGCAGCCGGGATGCCTACGAGCAGTACGTC. It codes for CASSRDAYEQYV. The chain combines TRBV6-5 with TRBJ2-7, with a tentative D call TRBD2 (5 bases). Germline lookup yields CDR1 MNHEY and CDR2 SVGAGI. V lost 6 bases, J lost 2 bases, and 8 bases lay in between. This CDR3 has 12 amino acids.

CDR3: CASGFFRTGGFVEAFF. As DNA, the CDR3 is TGTGCTAGTGGTTTCTTCAGGACAGGGGGATTTGTTGAAGCTTTCTTT. The gene calls are TRBV12-5 and TRBJ1-1; 10 bases are a match to TRBD1. The CDR3 loop spans 16 amino acids. Trimming at V came to 3 bases and at J to 7 bases, leaving 11 bases not matched to a gene. Germline V CDR1 and CDR2: LGHNT, FRNRAP.

This rearrangement joins TRBV5-3 to TRBJ1-2; 8 bases are a match to TRBD1. TRBV5-3 is marked as an open reading frame, function uncertain. V was pared by 3 bases and J by 8 bases, with 6 bases of the junction left unmatched. This CDR3 is built from 13 residues. The CDR3 coding sequence is TGTGCCAGAAGCTCACAGGGGGAGCGGGGCTACACCTTC. Protein sequence: CARSSQGERGYTF.

V gene TRBV10-3 combines with J gene TRBJ1-6, with 7 bases matching TRBD1. Trimming removed 7 bases from V and 8 bases from J; junction bases left unmatched: 8. Germline V gene data show CDR1 as ENHRY and CDR2 as SYGVKD. This CDR3 is 14 amino acids long. The CDR3 region has the DNA TGTGCCATCAAACAGGACAGGATAGATTCACCCCTCCACTTT. Its protein is CAIKQDRIDSPLHF.

The V and J genes are TRBV5-4 and TRBJ1-1; no firm D call. With 6 bases removed from V and 0 bases from J, the gap between germline ends came to 12 bases. The CDR3 runs 14 residues. Germline-derived CDR1 and CDR2 are SGHNT and YYREEE (reference sequence). This CDR3 reads CASTAGNMNTEAFF. In DNA form, the CDR3 reads TGTGCCAGCACGGCGGGTAACATGAACACTGAAGCTTTCTTT.